This entry lists 17 T cell receptor beta chains sequenced from one sample in a study of beta chain features in type 1 diabetes. Every isolated RNA sample was fully reverse transcribed, so sequencing captured expressed TCRB transcripts. Measured with immunoSEQ multiplex PCR; TCRdb has only the in-frame clones, and not every one. The sample lists 200,000 to 250,000 clones, about 71% seen once, with around 0.05% in the top ten. Sample: naive CD4+ T cells from blood. The receptors come from a man between 25 and 39 years old in good health.

The chain uses TRBV29-1 and TRBJ2-7; 7 bases line up with TRBD1. The CDR3 extends over 14 amino acids. Germline CDR1 SQVTM, CDR2 ANQGSEA. Germline trimming cut 7 bases from V and 0 bases from J; bases unmatched to any gene: 9. CDR3 sequence: CSALTGESSYEQYF. The CDR3 DNA is TGCAGCGCCTTAACAGGGGAGAGCTCCTACGAGCAGTACTTC.

This chain links TRBV29-1 with TRBJ2-1, with D perhaps matching TRBD2 (5 bases). Germline CDR1 is SQVTM and CDR2 is ANQGSEA. The CDR3 is made up of 14 amino acids. The germline V and J ends were trimmed by 4 bases and 1 base, with 11 bases remaining between them. The CDR3, as DNA: TGCAGCGTTGTAGAAAGCGGATCCTACAATGAGCAGTTCTTC. Translation gives CSVVESGSYNEQFF.

The gene calls are TRBV1 and TRBJ2-2. TRBV1 is a pseudogene segment. The CDR3 covers 15 residues. In DNA, the CDR3 is TGTTCAGGTGCACGGTCCAGCGTCAACACCGGGGAGCTGTTTTTT. Residues: CSGARSSVNTGELFF.

The chain is built from TRBV10-3 and TRBJ2-6, with TRBD1 matching over 8 bases. Trimming cost V 2 bases and J 1 base; bases outside gene matches: 16. CDR3 size: 21 residues. Per the germline V gene, CDR1 is ENHRY and CDR2 is SYGVKD. CDR3 residues: CAISETGTGGRLGSGANVLTF. The CDR3 coding sequence is TGTGCCATCAGTGAGACAGGGACAGGAGGTCGTTTAGGTTCTGGGGCCAACGTCCTGACTTTC.

Worth noting for this clone: The sample contains more than one DNA sequence encoding this CDR3. This chain uses TRBV30 with TRBJ2-5, with D tentatively TRBD1 (5 bases). Germline V CDR1 and CDR2: GTSNPN, SVGIG (reference sequence). This CDR3 contains 12 residues. Trimming removed 5 bases from V and 1 base from J, with 8 bases in between. The CDR3 bases are TGTGCCTGGTCCAGGGTCCAAGAGACCCAGTACTTC. This translates into CAWSRVQETQYF.

V is TRBV9 and J is TRBJ2-5; no clear D. Germline CDR1 is SGDLS and CDR2 is YYNGEE. The ends were cut back, 3 bases at V and 4 bases at J, with 10 bases in the middle. The CDR3 runs to 13 residues. CDR3 nucleotides: TGTGCCAGCAGCGCCCGGCCAGGAGAGACCCAGTACTTC. This codes for CASSARPGETQYF.

This sequence joins TRBV10-3 and TRBJ2-3; no definite D call. The CDR3 sequence is 15 residues long. The V and J ends lost 0 bases and 1 base respectively, with 8 bases between them. Germline loops: CDR1 ENHRY, CDR2 SYGVKD. DNA of the CDR3: TGTGCCATCAGTGAGTCTAACAGCGGCACAGATACGCAGTATTTT. This sequence encodes CAISESNSGTDTQYF.

This clone was found once. The rearrangement joins TRBV7-9 to TRBJ1-6, with D possibly matching TRBD1 (6 bases). Looked up from germline, CDR1 is SEHNR and CDR2 is FQNEAQ (reference sequence). The CDR3 sequence is 14 residues long. The V end lost 5 bases, the J end lost 5 bases, and 10 bases lay between the germline ends. The CDR3 DNA follows: TGTGCCAGCAGCCGCAAGGGGGATAATTCACCCCTCCACTTT. It is translated as CASSRKGDNSPLHF.

This clone has more than one count but fewer than ten. The chain is built from TRBV20-1 and TRBJ2-5; no firm D call. CDR1 and CDR2 (germline): DFQATT, SNEGSKA (reference sequence). The CDR3 sequence is 10 residues long. Trimming pared 5 bases from V and 4 bases from J, leaving 5 bases between. The CDR3 sequence is CSALLETQYF. The CDR3 DNA reads TGCAGTGCTTTGCTAGAGACCCAGTACTTC.

This clone was seen more than once but under ten times. This chain links TRBV30 with TRBJ2-7; D is possibly TRBD1 (5 bases). Germline loops: CDR1 GTSNPN, CDR2 SVGIG (reference sequence). Between the trimmed V and J ends, which lost 2 bases and 5 bases, there was a span of 16 bases. CDR3 size: 14 residues. CDR3 loop: CAWSSQGLIHEQYF. For the CDR3, the DNA is TGTGCCTGGAGTTCCCAGGGTTTGATCCACGAGCAGTACTTC.

The chain uses TRBV6-1 and TRBJ2-1; D not resolved. The CDR3 runs to 16 residues. V lost 0 bases and J lost 4, with 13 bases in between. Germline V gene sequence: CDR1 MNHNS, CDR2 SASEGT. The CDR3 loop is CASSEAAVSSYNEQFF. In nucleotides, the CDR3 is TGTGCCAGCAGTGAAGCGGCAGTGAGCTCGTACAATGAGCAGTTCTTC.

This chain joins TRBV25-1 and TRBJ2-7; D might be TRBD2 (6 bases). The V end lost 6 bases, the J end lost 5 bases, and 17 bases lay between the germline ends. CDR1 is MGHDK and CDR2 is SYGVNS in the germline V gene. This CDR3 comprises 14 residues. In nucleotides, the CDR3 is TGTGCCAGCAGGATCGGGGCGGGAACACACGAGCAGTACTTC. It specifies CASRIGAGTHEQYF.

The genes are TRBV4-3 and TRBJ1-5; D is unclear. Deletions cut 0 bases from V and 2 bases from J, with 11 bases between. CDR3 length: 16 residues. Germline CDR1 and CDR2: LGHNA and YSLEER. CDR3 loop: CASSQDRLWGNQPQHF. The CDR3, as DNA: TGCGCCAGCAGCCAAGACCGCCTGTGGGGCAATCAGCCCCAGCATTTT.

The chain uses TRBV9 and TRBJ2-7, with TRBD1 as a possible D gene (5 bases). In germline, CDR1 is SGDLS, CDR2 YYNGEE. Trimming took off 2 bases at V and 6 bases at J, with 12 bases between the two ends. This CDR3 contains 13 residues. The CDR3 reads CASSVGPGAEQYF. The CDR3, as DNA: TGTGCCAGCAGCGTGGGGCCTGGGGCCGAGCAGTACTTC.

The rearrangement links TRBV9 to TRBJ2-1, with 10 nucleotides matching TRBD1. The CDR3 covers 15 residues. The germline gives CDR1 SGDLS, CDR2 YYNGEE. With 3 bases clipped from V and 1 base from J, the junction kept 1 base outside the gene matches. The CDR3 nucleotides read TGTGCCAGCAGCGGACAGGGGGCGTCCTACAATGAGCAGTTCTTC. This translates into CASSGQGASYNEQFF.

J is TRBJ2-4 and V is TRBV7-2; 7 bases are a match to TRBD1. The junction had 7 bases not matched to a gene; V was cut back by 1 base and J by 16 bases. The CDR3 is 12 amino acids. Germline values: CDR1 SGHTA, CDR2 FQGNSA. CDR3 nucleotide sequence: TGTGCCAGCAGCTTAGAGACAGGGACACTTTACTTC. Its translation: CASSLETGTLYF. Full variable domain (remainder filled in from reference TRBV7-2 and TRBJ2-4): GAGVSQSPSNKVTEKGKDVELRCDPISGHTALYWYRQSLGQGLEFLIYFQGNSAPDKSGLPSDRFSAERTGGSVSTLTIQRTQQEDSAVYLCASSLETGTLYFGAGTRLSVL.

The gene calls are TRBV9 and TRBJ2-3; D is undetermined. CDR3 length: 14 amino acids. The V and J ends lost 0 bases and 4 bases respectively, with 9 bases between them. Germline V CDR1 and CDR2: SGDLS, YYNGEE. CDR3 coding DNA: TGTGCCAGCAGCGTAGGGGCAGGCTCAGATACGCAGTATTTT. This sequence encodes CASSVGAGSDTQYF. The full variable domain, in which reference TRBV9 and TRBJ2-3 provide the parts outside the CDR3, is DSGVTQTPKHLITATGQRVTLRCSPRSGDLSVYWYQQSLDQGLQFLIQYYNGEERAKGNILERFSAQQFPDLHSELNLSSLELGDSALYFCASSVGAGSDTQYFGPGTRLTVL.